The rows below give T cell receptor beta chains drawn from one sample of a study of T cell responses to AZD1222 COVID-19 vaccine. Clones were sequenced by immunoSEQ multiplex PCR, and TCRdb holds only the in-frame ones, with some missing. This table holds approximately 200,000 clones, about 93% found once. The input for sequencing was peripheral blood, taken 28 days after the second AZD1222 dose. These receptors all come from an adult who received the AZD1222 COVID-19 vaccine. Both conserved end residues are part of each CDR3. A D gene is named only where the DNA matches it firmly. Rows give clone size only sometimes, using once, few, many, or a class for an expanded clone.

d_gene: NA; abundance: NA; j_gene: TRBJ1-2; v_gene: TRBV11-2; CDR3nt: TGTGCCAGCAGGTCGACAGACTATGGCTACACCTTC; CDR3aa: CASRSTDYGYTF
d_gene: TRBD1; abundance: NA; j_gene: TRBJ1-1; v_gene: TRBV5-1; CDR3nt: TGCGCCAGCAGCGCCGGACAGGGGGCGTCTGAAGCTTTCTTT; CDR3aa: CASSAGQGASEAFF
d_gene: TRBD1; abundance: NA; j_gene: TRBJ2-7; v_gene: TRBV28; CDR3nt: TGTGCCAGCAGTTCAGGGGCAGGGGGAAGCTCCTACGAGCAGTACTTC; CDR3aa: CASSSGAGGSSYEQYF
d_gene: NA; abundance: NA; j_gene: TRBJ2-4; v_gene: TRBV7-8; CDR3nt: TGTGCCAGCAGCCCCACAAGGACGGTAGCCAAAAACATTCAGTACTTC; CDR3aa: CASSPTRTVAKNIQYF
d_gene: NA; abundance: NA; j_gene: TRBJ1-1; v_gene: TRBV6-2/TRBV6-3; CDR3nt: TGTGCCAGCAGTTACTCTGAGGGGAAGACTGAAGCTTTCTTT; CDR3aa: CASSYSEGKTEAFF
d_gene: TRBD1; abundance: NA; j_gene: TRBJ2-5; v_gene: TRBV18; CDR3nt: TGTGCCAGCTCACCAAGGGGGCGGGTACCGGAGACCCAGTACTTC; CDR3aa: CASSPRGRVPETQYF
d_gene: NA; abundance: NA; j_gene: TRBJ2-2; v_gene: TRBV2; CDR3nt: TGTGCCAGCAGACCTGAATGGAGGAACACCGGGGAGCTGTTTTTT; CDR3aa: CASRPEWRNTGELFF
d_gene: NA; abundance: once; j_gene: TRBJ2-1; v_gene: TRBV20-1; CDR3nt: TGCAGTGCTAGATGGGACATGGAGCAGTTCTTC; CDR3aa: CSARWDMEQFF
d_gene: TRBD1; abundance: NA; j_gene: TRBJ2-5; v_gene: TRBV5-1; CDR3nt: TGCGCCAGCAGCCCCGGGACAGGGGAAGAGACCCAGTACTTC; CDR3aa: CASSPGTGEETQYF
d_gene: TRBD1; abundance: once; j_gene: TRBJ1-2; v_gene: TRBV3-1/TRBV3-2; CDR3nt: TGTGCCAGCAGCCAAGAATGGCGGGACAGGGACTCCTACACCTTC; CDR3aa: CASSQEWRDRDSYTF
d_gene: NA; abundance: NA; j_gene: TRBJ1-1; v_gene: TRBV5-8; CDR3nt: TGTGCCAGCAGCTTGGCGGCAGGGAGGCGAGCTTTCTTT; CDR3aa: CASSLAAGRRAFF
d_gene: TRBD2; abundance: NA; j_gene: TRBJ2-2; v_gene: TRBV5-1; CDR3nt: TGCGCCAGCAGCAGAGGCGGGGGGAACACCGGGGAGCTGTTTTTT; CDR3aa: CASSRGGGNTGELFF
d_gene: NA; abundance: once; j_gene: TRBJ2-1; v_gene: TRBV6-5; CDR3nt: TGTGCCTCGGGGATACCGGGGACAATTTACAATGAGCAGTTCTTC; CDR3aa: CASGIPGTIYNEQFF
d_gene: TRBD1; abundance: NA; j_gene: TRBJ1-5; v_gene: TRBV5-5; CDR3nt: TGTGCCAGCAGCTTAAATGGACAGGGCTATTATCAGCCCCAGCATTTT; CDR3aa: CASSLNGQGYYQPQHF
d_gene: NA; abundance: NA; j_gene: TRBJ1-2; v_gene: TRBV20-1; CDR3nt: TGCAGTGCTGGGGGGACTTATGGCTACACCTTC; CDR3aa: CSAGGTYGYTF
d_gene: NA; abundance: NA; j_gene: TRBJ2-1; v_gene: TRBV25-1; CDR3nt: TGTGCCACAGTCAGCCCGGTATCGAACAATGAGCAGTTCTTC; CDR3aa: CATVSPVSNNEQFF
d_gene: TRBD2; abundance: NA; j_gene: TRBJ2-5; v_gene: TRBV11-2; CDR3nt: TGTGCCAGCAGCTTCCAGAGCGGGGTGGAAGAGACCCAGTACTTC; CDR3aa: CASSFQSGVEETQYF
d_gene: TRBD1; abundance: NA; j_gene: TRBJ2-7; v_gene: TRBV27; CDR3nt: TGTGCCAGCAGTTTATATCTGAGGTCCGGGACAGGAACCTACGAGCAGTACTTC; CDR3aa: CASSLYLRSGTGTYEQYF
d_gene: TRBD1; abundance: NA; j_gene: TRBJ2-1; v_gene: TRBV5-4; CDR3nt: TGTGCCAGCAGCTTGGGACAGGGGCCGTCCAATGAGCAGTTCTTC; CDR3aa: CASSLGQGPSNEQFF
d_gene: NA; abundance: NA; j_gene: TRBJ2-7; v_gene: TRBV7-9; CDR3nt: TGTGCCAGCAGCTTAGTAACCTACGAGCAGTACTTC; CDR3aa: CASSLVTYEQYF
d_gene: NA; abundance: NA; j_gene: TRBJ2-7; v_gene: TRBV11-2; CDR3nt: TGTGCCAGCAGCTCGCAGGCTAAGGGCCCCTACGAGCAGTACTTC; CDR3aa: CASSSQAKGPYEQYF
d_gene: NA; abundance: NA; j_gene: TRBJ2-5; v_gene: TRBV2; CDR3nt: TGTGCCAGCTTGATGAGCCAAGAGACCCAGTACTTC; CDR3aa: CASLMSQETQYF
d_gene: NA; abundance: NA; j_gene: TRBJ1-3; v_gene: TRBV12-5; CDR3nt: TGTGCTAGTGGTTTGGCCTACAGTTCTGGAAACACCATATATTTT; CDR3aa: CASGLAYSSGNTIYF
d_gene: NA; abundance: once; j_gene: TRBJ1-4; v_gene: TRBV6-5; CDR3nt: TGTGCCAGCAGGGGGGGGGAATCAACTAATGAAAAACTGTTTTTT; CDR3aa: CASRGGESTNEKLFF
d_gene: NA; abundance: NA; j_gene: TRBJ1-5; v_gene: TRBV7-9; CDR3nt: TGTGCCAGCAGCTCGGAATTATTAGATAGCAATCAGCCCCAGCATTTT; CDR3aa: CASSSELLDSNQPQHF
d_gene: NA; abundance: NA; j_gene: TRBJ1-1; v_gene: TRBV6-2/TRBV6-3; CDR3nt: TGTGCCAGCAGTTATCGGGGGAACACTGAAGCTTTCTTT; CDR3aa: CASSYRGNTEAFF
d_gene: TRBD1; abundance: once; j_gene: TRBJ1-2; v_gene: TRBV6-5; CDR3nt: TGTGCCAGCAGTCTGGACAGGTCCTATGGCTACACCTTC; CDR3aa: CASSLDRSYGYTF
d_gene: TRBD1; abundance: NA; j_gene: TRBJ1-2; v_gene: TRBV5-4; CDR3nt: TGTGCCAGCAGCCCGGGACAGCTCCCCTATGGCTACACCTTC; CDR3aa: CASSPGQLPYGYTF
d_gene: NA; abundance: once; j_gene: TRBJ2-1; v_gene: TRBV29-1; CDR3nt: TGCAGCGTTGAGACCCCTTGGAGTTACAATGAGCAGTTCTTC; CDR3aa: CSVETPWSYNEQFF
d_gene: NA; abundance: NA; j_gene: TRBJ2-2; v_gene: TRBV12-3/TRBV12-4; CDR3nt: TGTGCCAGCACTCCGCGGGAAACCGGGGAGCTGTTTTTT; CDR3aa: CASTPRETGELFF
d_gene: NA; abundance: NA; j_gene: TRBJ2-7; v_gene: TRBV6-5; CDR3nt: TGTGCCAGCAGGACGGGGGCTTACGAGCAGTACTTC; CDR3aa: CASRTGAYEQYF
d_gene: NA; abundance: NA; j_gene: TRBJ2-7; v_gene: TRBV3-1/TRBV3-2; CDR3nt: TGTGCCAGCAGCCAGTTAGGCAGGACCTACGAGCAGTACTTC; CDR3aa: CASSQLGRTYEQYF